This T cell receptor beta chain originates from a study of regulatory and conventional T cells in RAG deficiency. The V gene's germline CDR1 is SEHNR and CDR2 FQNEAQ (reference sequence). V was shortened by 0 bases and J by 4 bases, with 15 bases between the two germline ends. This CDR3 contains 17 residues. Repertoires were generated with immunoSEQ multiplex PCR, while TCRdb's copy carries only in-frame clones and drops some. The repertoire consists of roughly 30,000 clones, with roughly 96% occurring once and the leading ten covering 0.35%. Blood CD4+ CD25-low CD127-high conventional T cells supplied the genomic DNA template. The data were also submitted as part of a second study, on regulatory T cells. That study reports: The primer mix had 52 TRBV and 13 TRBJ primers.

The chain links TRBV7-9 to TRBJ1-4; possibly TRBD1 for D (6 bases). The origin of this receptor is a human donor in good health. Sequences were obtained from CD25- CD4+ T cells sorted from blood. The CDR3 bases are TGTGCCAGCAGCTTAGCGCTGACAGGCGATCATAATGAAAAACTGTTTTTT. Translated, it gives CASSLALTGDHNEKLFF.